This T cell receptor beta chain was profiled in a study of cytomegalovirus exposure and HLA in healthy donors. Overall study: Some 85 million unique TCRs, all from HLA-typed donors, were included in an early release of the data. Of all 360 or so donors who were genotyped, roughly 81% belonged to the Caucasian-associated ancestry cluster.

PCR amplification relied on 60 Vbeta primers (plus 13 Jbeta primers). TCRdb's copy holds only in-frame clones and misses some; the assay was immunoSEQ multiplex PCR. The table has 150,000 to 200,000 clones, around 78% seen once. Germline CDR1 reads SGHTS; CDR2 reads YDEGEE. Trimming cost V 7 bases and J 0 bases, with 11 bases left between them. CDR3 length equals 15 residues. A remark on this clone: Antigen: not known.

Findings and caveats of the study: Clonal expansion was found to be greater in HLA-associated TCR beta chains than in equally common others in a later analysis. Later work found most CMV-associated TCR beta chains apparently HLA-restricted.

The J gene is TRBJ1-6, the V gene TRBV5-8; D uncertain. The TCR comes from a man aged 18 to 30 in good health and CMV-seronegative. Sequencing was done on a sample of PBMCs. The CDR3, as DNA: TGTGCCAGCCGCTACATAAGCTCCTATAATTCACCCCTCCACTTT. This encodes CASRYISSYNSPLHF.